This T cell receptor beta chain was profiled in a study of T cells after yellow fever vaccination. For the study at large: Fractions containing few cells were prepared with SMART-Seq v4 Ultra Low Input.

The CDR3 length is 15 residues. General study findings and limits: Most primary-vaccination clones reappeared after the booster (more than 95% CD4, approximately 88% CD8).

This clonotype has at least ten counts. Its antigen is not identified. An end of the junction differs from the germline gene, which may be a read error. TCRdb re-called the 5' RACE reads with MiXCR, one entry per CDR3 protein. The sample records some 500,000 distinct CDR3 sequences, about 14% being singletons. The V and J genes are TRBV12-3 or TRBV12-4 and TRBJ2-1; TRBD2 agrees at 7 bases. The material was PBMCs, obtained on the day of the yellow fever booster vaccination. This sequence was found in a man aged 25 to 40 who received the YFV17D yellow fever vaccine. The CDR3 region has the DNA TGCGCCAGCAGCTTCGGCGGGAGCTCCTACAATGAGCAGTTCTTC. Encoded protein: CASSFGGSSYNEQFF.